This paragraph reports one T cell receptor beta chain. No antigen is known for it. These data are taken from a study of shared clonotypes between healthy human individuals. Study-level information: Serving as donors were two women and three men, whose ages spanned 18 to 49.

Findings of the study overall: Clonotype sharing across four donors was observed for around 4.5% of naive CD4 clonotypes. Donors were few, which limited the genetic and exposure-history diversity represented. Sequencing depth was predicted to influence how clonotypes are shared among donors.

V was shortened by 0 bases and J by 8 bases, with 4 bases between the two germline ends. CDR1 and CDR2 (germline): LNHNV, YYDKDF (reference sequence). The CDR3 length is 12 residues. The protocol was immunoSEQ multiplex PCR, while the TCRdb copy is restricted to in-frame clones and leaves out a portion. The sample lists around 1,000,000 clones; about 72% were seen once. The receptor was isolated from a man aged 18 to 29 in good health. Some clones in this sample may be carry-over from other donors' samples. The chain employs TRBV15 and TRBJ2-2; D uncertain. Material for sequencing was memory CD4+ T cells from PBMCs. The subset is: CD45RA-negative fraction. The CDR3 nucleotides are TGTGCCACCAGCAGAGAGCAAGGGGAGCTGTTTTTT. Protein sequence: CATSREQGELFF.